This T cell receptor (beta chain) was captured by sequencing in a study of cytomegalovirus exposure and HLA in healthy donors. Turning to the study itself: One earlier analysis, a look at about 179 million T cells, found some 110 million unique TCR beta sequences.

Germline V gene lookup returns CDR1 LNHDA and CDR2 SQIVND (reference sequence). V lost 0 bases, J lost 3 bases, and 8 bases lay in between. There are 15 residues in the CDR3. Overall study findings and caveats: There were several of the most significant clusters that appeared linked to common viral pathogens in a later analysis. An observed cluster of highly shared sequence variants was recorded as a likely sequencing artifact.

Primers included in the PCR were 60 Vbeta and 13 Jbeta primers. TCRdb keeps only in-frame clones here, not all; method: immunoSEQ multiplex PCR. The sample includes 200,000 to 250,000 clones, about 88% of them seen just once. On this clone: Its target is unknown.

The sequencing sample was made of PBMCs. The sequence was obtained from a girl aged 2 to 9 in good health and CMV-seronegative. This rearrangement joins TRBV19 to TRBJ2-2, with no clear D. The CDR3 reads CASSIDRRHTGELFF. The CDR3 DNA is TGTGCCAGTAGTATAGATAGGAGACACACCGGGGAGCTGTTTTTT.